These 26 T cell receptor beta chains originate from one sample sequenced in a study of cytomegalovirus exposure and HLA in healthy donors. The PCR employed 60 Vbeta primers together with 13 Jbeta primers. Using immunoSEQ multiplex PCR, the repertoire was profiled, and TCRdb retains in-frame clones only, with some absent. This table holds approximately 130,000 clones, about 81% found once. Source material: PBMCs. Source of these receptors: a man aged 35-49 years in good health and CMV-seronegative.

J is TRBJ2-1 and V is TRBV12-5; the match to TRBD2 covers 10 bases. This CDR3 region has 14 residues. The V and J ends lost 4 bases and 6 bases, in that order; junction bases with no gene match: 3. Per germline, CDR1 LGHNT and CDR2 FRNRAP. The chain's CDR3 is CASGSSGRPNEQFF. Here the CDR3 DNA reads TGTGCTAGTGGTTCTAGCGGGAGACCCAATGAGCAGTTCTTC. Combining the CDR3 with reference TRBV12-5 and TRBJ2-1 gives the whole variable domain DARVTQTPRHKVTEMGQEVTMRCQPILGHNTVFWYRQTMMQGLELLAYFRNRAPLDDSGMPKDRFSAEMPDATLATLKIQPSEPRDSAVYFCASGSSGRPNEQFFGPGTRLTVL.

The V and J genes are TRBV9 and TRBJ2-7; 9 positions match TRBD1. Germline CDR1 and CDR2: SGDLS and YYNGEE. Trimming took 4 bases from V and 5 from J; bases not matched to a gene: 7. The length of the CDR3 is 14 residues. The CDR3 bases are TGTGCCAGCAGCCCAAGGACAGGGGCCGACGAGCAGTACTTC. It codes for CASSPRTGADEQYF.

The J gene is TRBJ2-3, the V gene TRBV19; a possible D gene is TRBD2 (6 bases). Germline CDR1 LNHDA, CDR2 SQIVND (reference sequence). The CDR3 sequence is 12 residues long. V gave up 3 bases and J gave up 5 bases, with 6 bases separating them. In DNA form, the CDR3 reads TGTGCCAGTAGTATGCGGGGAGATACGCAGTATTTT. Its translation is CASSMRGDTQYF.

The J gene is TRBJ2-1, the V gene TRBV6-4; 8 bases line up with TRBD2. The CDR3 contains 15 residues. V dropped 5 bases and J dropped 8; count of bases not matched to a gene: 11. Germline V gene sequence: CDR1 MRHNA, CDR2 SNTAGT. The CDR3 DNA reads as TGTGCCAGCAGTACCGCGGGACTAGTCGCCGATGAGCAGTTCTTC. It is translated as CASSTAGLVADEQFF.

The chain uses TRBV5-4 and TRBJ2-6, with 10 positions matching TRBD1. CDR3 length equals 16 residues. The V gene's germline CDR1 is SGHNT and CDR2 YYREEE (reference sequence). V lost 7 bases to trimming and J lost 0 bases; unmatched junction nucleotides: 4. Here the CDR3 DNA reads TGTGCCAGCGGGACAGGGGATTTCTCTGGGGCCAACGTCCTGACTTTC. It translates to CASGTGDFSGANVLTF. Full variable domain (outside the CDR3, taken from reference TRBV5-4 and TRBJ2-6): ETGVTQSPTHLIKTRGQQVTLRCSSQSGHNTVSWYQQALGQGPQFIFQYYREEENGRGNFPPRFSGLQFPNYSSELNVNALELDDSALYLCASGTGDFSGANVLTFGAGSRLTVL.

This chain joins TRBV18 and TRBJ2-3, with TRBD1 matching 8 bases. The CDR3 has 15 amino acids. CDR1 KGHSH and CDR2 LQKENI come from the germline V gene. V was clipped by 4 bases and J by 1 base; unmatched bases: 4. The CDR3 is CASSQGQVGTDTQYF. For the CDR3, the DNA is TGTGCCAGCTCACAGGGACAGGTCGGCACAGATACGCAGTATTTT.

This rearrangement joins TRBV6-5 to TRBJ1-4, with TRBD1 identical over 7 bases. The V and J ends lost 0 bases and 8 bases, in that order; junction bases with no gene match: 9. This CDR3 is built from 16 residues. Germline loops: CDR1 MNHEY, CDR2 SVGAGI. The CDR3, as DNA: TGTGCCAGCAGTTACTCGAGGACACCGACAGGGGAAAAACTGTTTTTT. This translates into CASSYSRTPTGEKLFF.

The chain is built from TRBV27 and TRBJ2-7; 9 positions match TRBD2. V gave up 4 bases and J gave up 0 bases; unmatched junction bases: 7. The CDR3 totals 16 residues. From germline, CDR1 is MNHEY and CDR2 SMNVEV (reference sequence). CDR3 nucleotide sequence: TGTGCCAGCAGTTGGAATAGCGGGAGATCCTCCTACGAGCAGTACTTC. Protein: CASSWNSGRSSYEQYF.

The chain couples TRBV4-2 to TRBJ2-5; TRBD2 matches at 7 bases. There are 13 residues in the CDR3. In germline, CDR1 is LGHNA, CDR2 YNFKEQ. Unmatched junction bases numbered 5, after V lost 5 bases and J lost 5 bases. The CDR3 bases are TGTGCCAGCAGCGTCAAAGCGGGGGAGACCCAGTACTTC. It translates to CASSVKAGETQYF.

The CDR3 reads CASRPMTWGTSPYEQYF. As DNA, the CDR3 is TGTGCCAGCAGACCCATGACTTGGGGGACAAGTCCCTACGAGCAGTACTTC. The chain uses TRBV11-2 and TRBJ2-7; the D gene is possibly TRBD1 (6 bases). Germline V CDR1 and CDR2: SGHAT, FQNNGV. The CDR3 is 17 amino acids. V shed 6 bases and J shed 2 bases, with 23 bases lying between them.

The rearrangement uses TRBV7-3 and TRBJ2-1; 15 bases match TRBD2. Germline-derived CDR1 and CDR2 are SGHTA and FQGTGA. The CDR3 spans 14 residues. V trimming: 5 bases; J trimming: 10 bases; junction bases outside the gene matches: 3. CDR3 coding DNA: TGTGCCAGCAGCCCGGGACTAGCGGGAGGAGAGCAGTTCTTC. Encoded protein: CASSPGLAGGEQFF.

The rearrangement joins TRBV28 to TRBJ1-3; no reliable D call. V lost 10 bases to trimming and J lost 1 base, with 11 bases between them. Germline V gives CDR1 MDHEN, CDR2 SYDVKM. CDR3 length equals 13 residues. The CDR3 is CATKPGSGNTIYF. The DNA for the CDR3 is TGTGCCACCAAGCCGGGATCTGGAAACACCATATATTTT.

CDR3 residues: CSVEEQGLKTQYF. CDR3 DNA: TGCAGCGTTGAAGAGCAGGGCCTGAAGACCCAGTACTTC. The V gene is TRBV29-1, the J gene TRBJ2-5; D might be TRBD1 (5 bases). This CDR3 has 13 amino acids. CDR1 is SQVTM and CDR2 is ANQGSEA in the germline V gene. The V gene lost 0 bases and the J gene lost 6 bases, with 11 bases spanning the gap.

This clone was recorded a few times. This chain links TRBV25-1 with TRBJ2-5; TRBD1 might be the D (5 bases). V lost 1 base, J lost 0 bases, and 15 bases lay in between. The CDR3 loop spans 17 amino acids. Germline V gene lookup returns CDR1 MGHDK and CDR2 SYGVNS. Here the CDR3 reads CASSELGQGRNQETQYF. In DNA form, the CDR3 reads TGTGCCAGCAGTGAATTAGGGCAGGGAAGGAACCAAGAGACCCAGTACTTC.

V and J are TRBV29-1 and TRBJ1-2; a possible D gene is TRBD1 (6 bases). Trimming removed 3 bases from V and 4 bases from J, with 15 bases in between. The germline CDR1 and CDR2 sequences are SQVTM and ANQGSEA. The CDR3 runs 14 residues. CDR3: CSVEGSGDLYGYTF. The CDR3 DNA follows: TGCAGCGTTGAGGGCTCAGGGGACCTCTATGGCTACACCTTC.

This clone occurred a few times. J is TRBJ2-7 and V is TRBV7-9; TRBD2 matches 9 bases. The ends lost 1 base at V and 9 bases at J; junction bases unmatched: 19. Germline CDR1 and CDR2: SEHNR and FQNEAQ (reference sequence). This CDR3 is built from 18 residues. The CDR3 DNA is TGTGCCAGCAGCTTAGGAAGTCCGCTAGCGGGGAGACGAAGTGGGCAGTACTTC. It is translated as CASSLGSPLAGRRSGQYF.

The chain is built from TRBV10-3 and TRBJ1-3; D is ambiguous. Trimming pared 8 bases from V and 0 bases from J, leaving 8 bases between. The germline V gene has CDR1 ENHRY and CDR2 SYGVKD. The CDR3 length is 13 residues. The CDR3: CAISSFSGNTIYF. CDR3 sequence (DNA): TGTGCCATCTCCTCTTTCTCTGGAAACACCATATATTTT.

The table lists this clone with a few counts. This chain uses TRBV5-1 with TRBJ2-1, with TRBD2 identical over 9 bases. CDR1 SGHRS and CDR2 YFSETQ come from the germline V gene. V lost 1 base and J lost 9; bases outside the gene matches: 5. The CDR3 runs 14 residues. The CDR3 region is CASSLNSGSSEQFF. CDR3 nucleotide sequence: TGCGCCAGCAGCTTGAATAGCGGGAGTTCTGAGCAGTTCTTC.

The V call is TRBV5-6, the J call TRBJ2-5; 10 nucleotides agree with TRBD2. The CDR3 loop spans 15 amino acids. V was pared by 4 bases and J by 4 bases, with 7 bases of the junction left unmatched. CDR1 and CDR2 (germline): SGHDT, YYEEEE. In nucleotides, the CDR3 is TGTGCCAGCAGCCGGGTGGCTAGCGGGAGAGAGACCCAGTACTTC. It encodes CASSRVASGRETQYF.

This clone has just a few counts. The gene calls are TRBV30 and TRBJ2-7, with D unresolved. Germline lookup yields CDR1 GTSNPN and CDR2 SVGIG (reference sequence). Trimming took 0 bases from V and 3 from J, leaving 6 bases between them. The CDR3 has 12 residues. The CDR3 DNA reads as TGTGCCTGGAGTGTTAACAGCTACGAGCAGTACTTC. Its translation: CAWSVNSYEQYF.

This rearrangement joins TRBV6-4 to TRBJ2-2, with 8 bases matching TRBD1. V was clipped by 4 bases and J by 5 bases; unmatched bases: 3. Germline-derived CDR1 and CDR2 are MRHNA and SNTAGT. The CDR3 consists of 14 residues. The CDR3 coding sequence is TGTGCCAGCAGTGGGACAGGGCAAACCGGGGAGCTGTTTTTT. Its translation: CASSGTGQTGELFF.

A remark on this clone: A read error may account for a junction end that differs from germline. The chain joins TRBV19 to TRBJ2-5; D gene uncertain. Germline assignment: CDR1 LNHDA and CDR2 SQIVND (reference sequence). The CDR3 is 15 residues long. CDR3 residues: CASSPTLIPQEAQYF. The CDR3 coding sequence is TGTGCCAGTAGTCCAACCCTAATCCCCCAAGAGGCCCAGTACTTC. Supplemented by reference TRBV19 and TRBJ2-5, the full variable domain reads DGGITQSPKYLFRKEGQNVTLSCEQNLNHDAMYWYRQDPGQGLRLIYYSQIVNDFQKGDIAEGYSVSREKKESFPLTVTSAQKNPTAFYLCASSPTLIPQEAQYFGPGTRLLVL.

The chain employs TRBV5-5 and TRBJ1-4; D not certain. From germline, CDR1 is SGHKS and CDR2 YYEKEE (reference sequence). V gave up 4 bases and J gave up 0 bases, with 7 bases separating them. There are 14 residues in the CDR3. CDR3 region: CASSPVTTNEKLFF. The CDR3 bases are TGTGCCAGCAGCCCCGTAACAACTAATGAAAAACTGTTTTTT.

A few counts support this clone. This chain links TRBV30 with TRBJ1-1, with D uncertain. The CDR3 runs to 12 residues. Trimming removed 4 bases from V and 5 bases from J, with 11 bases in between. Looked up from germline, CDR1 is GTSNPN and CDR2 is SVGIG (reference sequence). The DNA of the CDR3 is TGTGCCTGGATTAATGCAGGAACTGAAGCTTTCTTT. As protein: CAWINAGTEAFF.

The chain employs TRBV21-1 and TRBJ2-7; TRBD1, as called in the table, went unchecked against the DNA. TRBV21-1 is annotated as a pseudogene. This CDR3 has 15 amino acids. The CDR3: CASSHVQIHSYEQYF. The CDR3 DNA reads TGTGCCAGCAGCCACGTGCAGATACACTCCTACGAGCAGTACTTC.

The chain uses TRBV28 and TRBJ2-2; D remains ambiguous. Deletions cut 3 bases from V and 6 bases from J, with 14 bases between. The germline V gene encodes CDR1 MDHEN and CDR2 SYDVKM. CDR3 length equals 15 residues. Here the CDR3 reads CASSLLTNLPGELFF. CDR3 bases: TGTGCCAGCAGTTTGTTAACTAACCTTCCCGGGGAGCTGTTTTTT.